The 2 T cell receptor beta chains reported below all come from one sample, sequenced in a study of T-cell reconstitution after alpha-beta-depleted transplantation in children (TCRdb year 2016). The library came from PCR. Instrument used: Illumina HiSeq 2500. Molecular barcoding was employed in the preparation of TCR libraries, with unique molecular identifiers being used to normalize TCRbeta repertoire quantification. TCRdb redid the processing of the public reads, applying fastp at Q25 and MiXCR, and retained in-frame beta chains. Rows are unified per CDR3 protein, each entry keeping the most common DNA and genes. The sample includes just over 950,000 distinct CDR3 sequences, with around 30% observed a single time. Of the sample, 28% falls within the top ten clones. The meaning of the sample's treatment or condition label: allogeneic hematopoietic cell transplantation with graft depleted of TCRalphabeta T cells and CD19 B cells.

The sample consisted of PBMCs, mostly from graft donor cells, taken 360 days after TCRalphabeta/CD19-depleted stem cell transplant. Every receptor here comes from a boy under three years old who had a stem cell transplant for SCID, so the T cells may come from the graft donor.

This clonotype has just a few counts. J is TRBJ2-6 and V is TRBV18; D uncertain. The germline V gene has CDR1 KGHSH and CDR2 LQKENI. The CDR3 runs 17 residues. V was pared by 2 bases and J by 0 bases, with 11 bases between. Here the CDR3 reads CASSPIKRSSGANVLTF. CDR3 bases: TGTGCCAGCTCACCAATCAAGCGAAGCTCTGGGGCCAACGTCCTGACTTTC.

In this sample, this clonotype turned up a few times. The rearrangement links TRBV6-1 to TRBJ2-7, with 12 bases lining up with TRBD1. The germline CDR1 and CDR2 sequences are MNHNS and SASEGT. The CDR3 sequence is 15 residues long. J was trimmed by 6 bases and V by 7 bases; bases with no gene match: 10. The CDR3 DNA sequence: TGTGCCAGCAACCTAGCCGGGACAGGGGGCTTCGAGCAGTACTTC. This gives the protein CASNLAGTGGFEQYF.